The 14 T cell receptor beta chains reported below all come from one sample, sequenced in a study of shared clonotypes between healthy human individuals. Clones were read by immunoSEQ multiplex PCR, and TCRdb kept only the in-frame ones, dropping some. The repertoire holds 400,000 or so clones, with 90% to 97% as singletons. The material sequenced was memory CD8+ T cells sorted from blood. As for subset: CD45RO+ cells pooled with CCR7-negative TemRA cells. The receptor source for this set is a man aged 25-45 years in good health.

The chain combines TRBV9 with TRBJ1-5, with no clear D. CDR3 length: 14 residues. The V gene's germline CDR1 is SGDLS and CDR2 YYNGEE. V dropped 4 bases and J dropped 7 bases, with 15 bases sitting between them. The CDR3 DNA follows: TGTGCCAGCAGCCTATCCCCTTTTGGACAGCCCCAGCATTTT. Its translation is CASSLSPFGQPQHF.

The CDR3 sequence is CATSRTKTSYNEQFF. The CDR3, as DNA: TGTGCCACCAGCCGAACAAAAACCTCCTACAATGAGCAGTTCTTC. The chain combines TRBV15 with TRBJ2-1, with D unresolved. There are 15 residues in the CDR3. Germline-derived CDR1 and CDR2 are LNHNV and YYDKDF (reference sequence). Trimming stripped 5 bases from V and 0 bases from J, with 11 bases between.

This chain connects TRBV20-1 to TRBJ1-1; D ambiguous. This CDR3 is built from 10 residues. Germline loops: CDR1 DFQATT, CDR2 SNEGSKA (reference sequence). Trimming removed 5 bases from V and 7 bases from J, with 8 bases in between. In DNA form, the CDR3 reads TGCAGTGCTTCCACAGTTGAAGCTTTCTTT. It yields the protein CSASTVEAFF.

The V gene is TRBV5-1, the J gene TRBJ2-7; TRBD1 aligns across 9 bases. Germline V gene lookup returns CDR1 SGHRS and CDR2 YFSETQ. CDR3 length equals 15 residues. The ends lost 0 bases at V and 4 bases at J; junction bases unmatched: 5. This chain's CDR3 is CASSLDPGQGYEQYF. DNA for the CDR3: TGCGCCAGCAGCTTGGACCCAGGACAGGGGTACGAGCAGTACTTC.

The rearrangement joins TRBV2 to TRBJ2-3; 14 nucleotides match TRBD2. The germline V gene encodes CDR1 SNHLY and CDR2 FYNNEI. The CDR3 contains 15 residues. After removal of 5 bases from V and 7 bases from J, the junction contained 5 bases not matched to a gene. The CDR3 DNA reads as TGTGCCAGCAGTAGACTAGCGGGAGGGCCTAATACGCAGTATTTT. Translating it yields CASSRLAGGPNTQYF.

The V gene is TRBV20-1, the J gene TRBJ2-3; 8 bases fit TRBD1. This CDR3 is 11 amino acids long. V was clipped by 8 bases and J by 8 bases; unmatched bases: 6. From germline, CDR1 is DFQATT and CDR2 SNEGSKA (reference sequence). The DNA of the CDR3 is TGCAGTCAGGGGGCGCGTGGTACGCAGTATTTT. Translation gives CSQGARGTQYF.

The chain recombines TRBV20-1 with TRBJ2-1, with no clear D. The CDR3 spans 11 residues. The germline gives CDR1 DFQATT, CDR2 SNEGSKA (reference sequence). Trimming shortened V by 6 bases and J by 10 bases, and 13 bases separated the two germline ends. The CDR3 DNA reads TGCAGTGCCCACCGCCGGGTCGAGCAGTTCTTC. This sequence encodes CSAHRRVEQFF.

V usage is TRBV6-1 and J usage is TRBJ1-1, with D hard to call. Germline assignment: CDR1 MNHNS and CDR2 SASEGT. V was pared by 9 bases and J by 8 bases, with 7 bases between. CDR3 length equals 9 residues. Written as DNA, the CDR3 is TGTGCCAGTCCGCGGGAAGCTTTCTTT. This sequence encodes CASPREAFF.

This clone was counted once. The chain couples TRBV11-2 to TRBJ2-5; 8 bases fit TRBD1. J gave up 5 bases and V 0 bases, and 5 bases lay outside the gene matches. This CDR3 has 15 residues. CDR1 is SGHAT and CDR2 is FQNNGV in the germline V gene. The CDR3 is CASSLETGVGETQYF. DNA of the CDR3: TGTGCCAGCAGCTTAGAGACAGGGGTGGGGGAGACCCAGTACTTC.

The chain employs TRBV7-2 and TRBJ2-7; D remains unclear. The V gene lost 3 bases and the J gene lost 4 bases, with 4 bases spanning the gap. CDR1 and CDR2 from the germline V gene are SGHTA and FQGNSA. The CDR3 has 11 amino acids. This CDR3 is CASSLWYEQYF. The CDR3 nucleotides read TGTGCCAGCAGCTTGTGGTACGAGCAGTACTTC.

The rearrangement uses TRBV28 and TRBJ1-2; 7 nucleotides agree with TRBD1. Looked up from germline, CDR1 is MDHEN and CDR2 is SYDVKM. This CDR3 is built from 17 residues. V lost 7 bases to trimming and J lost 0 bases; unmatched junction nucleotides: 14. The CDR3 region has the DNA TGTGCCAGCACTCTTGGAGTTAAGCAGGGGGCTAACTATGGCTACACCTTC. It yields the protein CASTLGVKQGANYGYTF.

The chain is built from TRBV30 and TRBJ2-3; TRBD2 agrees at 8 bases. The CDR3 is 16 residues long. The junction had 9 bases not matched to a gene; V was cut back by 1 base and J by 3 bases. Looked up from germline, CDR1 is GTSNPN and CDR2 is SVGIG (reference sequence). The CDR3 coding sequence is TGTGCCTGGAGTGGTCCAGGGACTAGAATGACAGATACGCAGTATTTT. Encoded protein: CAWSGPGTRMTDTQYF. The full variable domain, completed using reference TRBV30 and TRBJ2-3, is SQTIHQWPATLVQPVGSPLSLECTVEGTSNPNLYWYRQAAGRGLQLLFYSVGIGQISSEVPQNLSASRPQDRQFILSSKKLLLSDSGFYLCAWSGPGTRMTDTQYFGPGTRLTVL.

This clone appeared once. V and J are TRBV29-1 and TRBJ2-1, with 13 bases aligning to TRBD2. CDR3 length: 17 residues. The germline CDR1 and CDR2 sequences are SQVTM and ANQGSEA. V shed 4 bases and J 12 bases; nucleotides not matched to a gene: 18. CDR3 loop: CSVGAIGGLAGREGQFF. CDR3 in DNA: TGCAGCGTTGGTGCAATCGGGGGACTAGCGGGAAGGGAAGGGCAGTTCTTC.

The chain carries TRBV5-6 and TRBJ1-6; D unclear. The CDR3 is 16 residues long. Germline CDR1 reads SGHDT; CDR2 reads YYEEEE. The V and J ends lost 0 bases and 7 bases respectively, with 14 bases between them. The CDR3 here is CASSLANGLRNSPLHF. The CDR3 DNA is TGTGCCAGCAGCTTGGCCAACGGACTTAGAAATTCACCCCTCCACTTT.